Below are 11 T cell receptor beta chains sequenced from a single sample in a study of preoperative IRX-2 immunotherapy in early breast cancer. Treatment of the sample: preoperative locoregional IRX-2 cytokine immunotherapy. TCRdb keeps only in-frame clones here, not all; method: immunoSEQ multiplex PCR. The sample has fewer than 8,000 clones; approximately 80% are singletons. The input for sequencing was tumor tissue, taken after IRX-2 immunotherapy. The receptors shown here come from a human donor with breast cancer.

The chain is built from TRBV7-1 and TRBJ2-7, with 8 bases identical to TRBD2. TRBV7-1 is reported as an ORF; its role is uncertain. The length of the CDR3 is 14 residues. The V and J ends lost 5 bases and 6 bases, in that order; junction bases with no gene match: 9. CDR3 DNA sequence: TGTGCCAGCAGCCACGTACCGGGACTAGGCGAGCAGTACTTC. It codes for CASSHVPGLGEQYF.

V and J are TRBV19 and TRBJ2-1; 13 bases are a match to TRBD2. The CDR3 is 15 residues long. The V and J ends lost 5 bases and 6 bases, in that order; junction bases with no gene match: 4. Germline loops: CDR1 LNHDA, CDR2 SQIVND (reference sequence). The CDR3 spells CASSSRLAGGNEQFF. The CDR3 DNA reads TGTGCCAGTAGTTCCCGACTAGCGGGGGGCAATGAGCAGTTCTTC.

The V gene is TRBV6-8, the J gene TRBJ1-4; 7 bases are a match to TRBD1. J gave up 6 bases and V 5 bases, and 9 bases lay outside the gene matches. CDR3 length equals 15 residues. Germline V gene sequence: CDR1 MNHGY, CDR2 SAAAGT. CDR3 residues: CASSDRDSWDEKLFF. The CDR3 nucleotides are TGTGCCAGCAGTGACCGGGACAGCTGGGATGAAAAACTGTTTTTT.

This clone has a single count. In nucleotides, the CDR3 is TGTGCCAGCAGTTTTTATGGCGGCACCGGGGAGCTGTTTTTT. Its translation is CASSFYGGTGELFF. V usage is TRBV6-8 and J usage is TRBJ2-2; D is unresolved. Trimming took off 4 bases at V and 4 bases at J, with 10 bases between the two ends. This CDR3 contains 14 residues. Germline CDR1 and CDR2: MNHGY and SAAAGT.

This chain links TRBV15 with TRBJ1-2; unclear D gene. Germline CDR1 is LNHNV and CDR2 is YYDKDF (reference sequence). The CDR3 length is 15 residues. V lost 1 base to trimming and J lost 0 bases, with 9 bases between them. The DNA for the CDR3 is TGTGCCACCAGCAGAGGGCCGGTGGCTAACTATGGCTACACCTTC. It encodes CATSRGPVANYGYTF.

By share, this clone ranks as medium-sized. The V and J genes are TRBV11-3 and TRBJ1-1; D unresolved. The CDR3 runs 16 residues. Trimming removed 3 bases at V and 5 bases at J, with 19 bases between. The germline V gene has CDR1 SGHNT and CDR2 YENEEA. CDR3 sequence: CASSLGNGLGRTEAFF. The CDR3 coding sequence is TGTGCCAGCAGCTTGGGTAATGGTTTAGGGCGAACTGAAGCTTTCTTT.

This clone was counted a single time. This sequence joins TRBV8-2 and TRBJ1-5; whether TRBD1, the table's D call, matches the DNA was not checked. TRBV8-2 is a recognized pseudogene. The CDR3 is made up of 15 amino acids. This CDR3 reads CASSQGGWSNQPQHF. The CDR3 DNA reads as TGTGCCAGCAGTCAAGGGGGCTGGAGCAATCAGCCCCAGCATTTT.

The chain employs TRBV7-1 and TRBJ2-7; the match to TRBD2 covers 8 bases. TRBV7-1 is designated an ORF whose function remains uncertain. V lost 4 bases to trimming and J lost 3 bases; unmatched junction nucleotides: 5. The CDR3 totals 14 residues. The CDR3 DNA is TGTGCCAGCAGCTTAGCGGGGTCAGTCTACGAGCAGTACTTC. It translates to CASSLAGSVYEQYF.

The chain carries TRBV1 and TRBJ1-1; the D segment call TRBD1 is taken from the table without a DNA check. TRBV1 is a pseudogene segment. The CDR3 consists of 16 residues. DNA of the CDR3: TGCGCCAGCAGCCCCGGGACAGGGACTTTGAACACTGAAGCTTTCTTT. It codes for CASSPGTGTLNTEAFF.

This clone is judged medium-sized. The chain is built from TRBV11-3 and TRBJ2-1, with 7 bases that match TRBD2. Germline CDR1 is SGHNT and CDR2 is YENEEA. V dropped 5 bases and J dropped 7; count of bases not matched to a gene: 11. The CDR3 is made up of 15 amino acids. In DNA form, the CDR3 reads TGTGCCAGCAGCCATAGACTAGCTCCCCCTAATGAGCAGTTCTTC. It translates to CASSHRLAPPNEQFF.

The chain couples TRBV18 to TRBJ2-2; 10 nucleotides line up with TRBD1. The CDR3 spans 16 residues. CDR1 and CDR2 (germline): KGHSH, LQKENI. After removal of 2 bases from V and 2 bases from J, the junction contained 2 bases not matched to a gene. The CDR3 DNA sequence: TGTGCCAGCTCACCAAGGACAGGGGGTAACACCGGGGAGCTGTTTTTT. It encodes CASSPRTGGNTGELFF.